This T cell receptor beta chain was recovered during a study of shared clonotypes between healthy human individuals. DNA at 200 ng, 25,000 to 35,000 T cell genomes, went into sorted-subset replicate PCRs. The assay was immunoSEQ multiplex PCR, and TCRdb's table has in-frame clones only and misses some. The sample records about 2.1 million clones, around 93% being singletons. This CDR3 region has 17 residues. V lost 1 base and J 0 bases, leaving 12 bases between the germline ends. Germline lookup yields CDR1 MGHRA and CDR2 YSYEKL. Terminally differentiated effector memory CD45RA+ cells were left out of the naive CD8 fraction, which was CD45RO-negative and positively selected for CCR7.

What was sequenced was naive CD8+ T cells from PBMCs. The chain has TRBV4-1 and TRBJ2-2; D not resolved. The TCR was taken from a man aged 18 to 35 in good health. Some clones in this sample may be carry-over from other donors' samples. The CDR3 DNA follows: TGCGCCAGCAGCCAAGGATTGTACTCCTCGAACACCGGGGAGCTGTTTTTT. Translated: CASSQGLYSSNTGELFF.